This entry lists 15 T cell receptor beta chains sequenced from one sample in a study of CD8+ T cells in alopecia areata. Sequencing templates came from extracted RNA that was reverse transcribed into cDNA. The method was immunoSEQ multiplex PCR; TCRdb's version includes in-frame clones alone and lacks a portion of them. The table lists 110,000 or so clones, 30% to 40% of them singletons. Sequencing used CD4+ T cells sorted from blood. The receptors shown here come from a human donor with alopecia areata.

Written as DNA, the CDR3 is TGCAGCGCAGGCCTGTTTACTAACTATGGCTACACCTTC. Protein: CSAGLFTNYGYTF. The V and J genes are TRBV29-1 and TRBJ1-2; no definite D call. The CDR3 has 13 residues. Between the trimmed V and J ends, which lost 7 bases and 0 bases, there was a span of 12 bases. Germline assignment: CDR1 SQVTM and CDR2 ANQGSEA.

The V call is TRBV30, the J call TRBJ2-3; 12 positions match TRBD2. The germline gives CDR1 GTSNPN, CDR2 SVGIG (reference sequence). CDR3 size: 16 residues. J gave up 2 bases and V 4 bases, and 7 bases lay outside the gene matches. CDR3 coding DNA: TGTGCCTGGACCGAGGGACTAGCGGGCCCCACAGATACGCAGTATTTT. This translates into CAWTEGLAGPTDTQYF.

The chain has TRBV27 and TRBJ2-3; D unclear. CDR1 is MNHEY, CDR2 SMNVEV, per germline (reference sequence). Trimming left V 4 bases short and J 9 bases short, with 8 bases between. The CDR3 spans 11 residues. CDR3 nucleotides: TGTGCCAGCAGTTCGGCCCGAACGCAGTATTTT. This translates into CASSSARTQYF.

This clone was seen a single time. This chain joins TRBV5-1 and TRBJ2-5, with D possibly TRBD1 on 6 matching bases. The V end was cut by 0 bases, the J end by 5 bases, with 11 bases between. Germline lookup yields CDR1 SGHRS and CDR2 YFSETQ. The CDR3 has 14 amino acids. CDR3 sequence: CASSLGSGAETQYF. The CDR3 DNA reads TGCGCCAGCAGCTTGGGCTCAGGGGCGGAGACCCAGTACTTC.

The genes are TRBV28 and TRBJ2-1, with D perhaps matching TRBD2 (5 bases). From germline, CDR1 is MDHEN and CDR2 SYDVKM. There are 17 residues in the CDR3. V lost 8 bases to trimming and J lost 0 bases, with 20 bases between them. The CDR3 is CASRLAQALSSYNEQFF. The CDR3 DNA reads as TGTGCCAGCCGGCTAGCACAAGCGCTGAGCTCCTACAATGAGCAGTTCTTC.

Only a few counts were recorded for this clone. V and J are TRBV29-1 and TRBJ1-2; D not certain. Germline lookup yields CDR1 SQVTM and CDR2 ANQGSEA. V was trimmed by 3 bases and J by 0 bases, leaving 20 bases between them. This CDR3 comprises 17 residues. This CDR3 is CSVDIRDTLSTNYGYTF. Here the CDR3 DNA reads TGCAGCGTTGATATACGGGATACACTGTCTACTAACTATGGCTACACCTTC.

This sequence joins TRBV5-1 and TRBJ2-3; TRBD2 agrees at 8 bases. Germline V gene sequence: CDR1 SGHRS, CDR2 YFSETQ. V was clipped by 5 bases and J by 3 bases; unmatched bases: 8. The CDR3 runs to 15 residues. The CDR3 nucleotides are TGCGCCAGCAGAACGACGGGAGGGAATACAGATACGCAGTATTTT. Amino acids: CASRTTGGNTDTQYF.

The V call is TRBV7-8, the J call TRBJ2-5; a possible D gene is TRBD1 (6 bases). Trimming cost V 2 bases and J 5 bases, with 9 bases left between them. Germline V lookup: CDR1 SGHVS, CDR2 FQNEAQ. The CDR3 loop spans 13 amino acids. The DNA of the CDR3 is TGTGCCAGCAGCTTAAGGGGGACGGAGACCCAGTACTTC. Amino acids: CASSLRGTETQYF.

The sample holds a few counts of this clone. CDR3 protein: CSVEIPAGYRGYTF. CDR3 coding DNA: TGCAGCGTTGAGATTCCTGCAGGGTATCGTGGCTACACCTTC. The chain is built from TRBV29-1 and TRBJ1-2, with a possible D match to TRBD1 (5 bases). Germline CDR1 reads SQVTM; CDR2 reads ANQGSEA. V lost 3 bases and J lost 7, with 18 bases in between. There are 14 residues in the CDR3.

The chain is built from TRBV9 and TRBJ2-3; 10 nucleotides agree with TRBD2. Per the germline V gene, CDR1 is SGDLS and CDR2 is YYNGEE. This CDR3 comprises 16 residues. With V trimmed by 3 bases and J by 4 bases, 8 bases remained unmatched. CDR3: CASSGLDSGRPDTQYF. The CDR3, as DNA: TGTGCCAGCAGCGGCCTGGATAGCGGGAGGCCAGATACGCAGTATTTT.

V usage is TRBV29-1 and J usage is TRBJ1-4; tentative D call: TRBD1 (6 bases). V lost 6 bases to trimming and J lost 8 bases, with 16 bases between them. The germline CDR1 and CDR2 sequences are SQVTM and ANQGSEA. The CDR3 totals 13 residues. The CDR3 DNA sequence: TGCAGCGTGGGTCTATCAGGGGTCGAAAAACTGTTTTTT. It codes for CSVGLSGVEKLFF.

Concerning this clone: The same CDR3 also results from other DNA sequences found in this sample. The chain joins TRBV7-2 to TRBJ2-3; D perhaps matches TRBD2 (6 bases). The V gene lost 0 bases and the J gene lost 1 base, with 8 bases spanning the gap. In germline, CDR1 is SGHTA, CDR2 FQGNSA. CDR3 size: 15 residues. The CDR3 DNA reads TGTGCCAGCAGCTTAGCGGCTAGCGGCACAGATACGCAGTATTTT. This encodes CASSLAASGTDTQYF.

The rearrangement uses TRBV4-3 and TRBJ2-3; perhaps D is TRBD1 or TRBD2 (6 bases each). With 1 base removed from V and 6 bases from J, the gap between germline ends came to 8 bases. CDR1 is LGHNA, CDR2 YSLEER, per germline. This CDR3 contains 13 residues. CDR3 sequence reads: CASSQGGGDTQYF. In nucleotides, the CDR3 is TGCGCCAGCAGCCAAGGAGGGGGGGATACGCAGTATTTT.

This clone was observed a handful of times. The chain combines TRBV2 with TRBJ2-7, with a possible D match to TRBD2 (5 bases). The CDR3 is made up of 11 amino acids. Trimming took off 5 bases at V and 6 bases at J, with 8 bases between the two ends. From germline, CDR1 is SNHLY and CDR2 FYNNEI. CDR3 sequence (DNA): TGTGCCAGCAGTTTACTAGGCGAGCAGTACTTC. Its protein is CASSLLGEQYF.

This clone was found a few times. The chain is built from TRBV29-1 and TRBJ1-2; unclear D gene. This CDR3 has 14 residues. Trimming removed 3 bases at V and 0 bases at J, with 11 bases between. The V gene's germline CDR1 is SQVTM and CDR2 ANQGSEA. The chain's CDR3 is CSVDTTPTNYGYTF. The CDR3, as DNA: TGCAGCGTTGATACAACACCTACTAACTATGGCTACACCTTC.